A single sample gave rise to the 10 T cell receptor beta chains below, sequenced in a study of OX40 agonist ivuxolimab in advanced cancers. TCRdb keeps only in-frame clones here, not all; method: immunoSEQ multiplex PCR. The data contain fewer than 90,000 clones, roughly 80% of them singletons. Source: CD4+ or CD8+ T cells sorted from blood, taken in a trial of the OX40 agonist ivuxolimab. All receptors derive from an adult with an advanced solid tumor such as melanoma, head and neck, liver or kidney cancer.

The J gene is TRBJ2-7, the V gene TRBV11-2, with D maybe TRBD1 (6 bases). The CDR3 has 15 amino acids. Germline lookup yields CDR1 SGHAT and CDR2 FQNNGV. V lost 1 base and J lost 6, with 16 bases in between. CDR3 in DNA: TGTGCCAGCAGCTTAGGCCCGACAGGATTAGGCGAGCAGTACTTC. This codes for CASSLGPTGLGEQYF.

Only a few counts were recorded for this clone. This rearrangement joins TRBV6-5 to TRBJ2-3; no reliable D call. The V end lost 6 bases, the J end lost 10 bases, and 14 bases lay between the germline ends. This CDR3 is 12 amino acids long. In germline, CDR1 is MNHEY, CDR2 SVGAGI. CDR3 coding DNA: TGTGCCAGCAGCCCTGGTCTTGAGGCGCAGTATTTT. Translation: CASSPGLEAQYF.

This clone has a single count. The chain combines TRBV14 with TRBJ2-1, with D possibly called TRBD1 or TRBD2 (6 bases each). Trimming stripped 1 base from V and 10 bases from J, with 14 bases between. The CDR3 extends over 14 amino acids. Germline-derived CDR1 and CDR2 are SGHDN and FVKESK. The CDR3 protein is CASSQVLGAGEQFF. The DNA for the CDR3 is TGTGCCAGCAGCCAAGTTCTGGGGGCGGGGGAGCAGTTCTTC. The full variable domain, with the rest looked up from reference TRBV14 and TRBJ2-1, is EAGVTQFPSHSVIEKGQTVTLRCDPISGHDNLYWYRRVMGKEIKFLLHFVKESKQDESGMPNNRFLAERTGGTYSTLKVQPAELEDSGVYFCASSQVLGAGEQFFGPGTRLTVL.

V is TRBV7-8 and J is TRBJ2-3, with D tentatively TRBD1 or TRBD2 (6 bases each). Germline V gene lookup returns CDR1 SGHVS and CDR2 FQNEAQ. The germline V and J ends were trimmed by 4 bases and 4 bases, with 15 bases remaining between them. The CDR3 contains 15 residues. CDR3 amino acids: CASSSGGPRADTQYF. Written as DNA, the CDR3 is TGTGCCAGCAGCTCTGGGGGGCCCAGGGCAGATACGCAGTATTTT.

This chain links TRBV28 with TRBJ2-5, with D maybe TRBD1 (5 bases). The end of the DNA aligns better with TRBJ2-7, so the J call may be wrong. CDR3 size: 12 residues. Per the germline V gene, CDR1 is MDHEN and CDR2 is SYDVKM. The CDR3 region is CASCRASYEQYF. DNA of the CDR3: TGTGCCAGCTGCAGGGCCTCCTACGAGCAGTACTTC.

The V and J genes are TRBV4-2 and TRBJ1-2, with a tentative D call TRBD1 (6 bases). Germline loops: CDR1 LGHNA, CDR2 YNFKEQ. The CDR3 sequence is 15 residues long. With 0 bases removed from V and 10 bases from J, the gap between germline ends came to 18 bases. The CDR3 DNA is TGTGCCAGCAGCCAAGATGGGGGGCAGGGGATTTCCTACACCTTC. Protein sequence: CASSQDGGQGISYTF.

The V call is TRBV7-6, the J call TRBJ1-3; tentatively, D is TRBD1 (5 bases). Germline V gives CDR1 SGHVS, CDR2 FNYEAQ. This CDR3 region has 16 residues. Deletions cut 2 bases from V and 0 bases from J, with 11 bases between. The CDR3 DNA reads as TGTGCCAGCAGCTTAACAGGCACTAGCTCTGGAAACACCATATATTTT. Amino acids: CASSLTGTSSGNTIYF. Complete variable domain (other parts from reference TRBV7-6 and TRBJ1-3): GAGVSQSPRYKVTKRGQDVALRCDPISGHVSLYWYRQALGQGPEFLTYFNYEAQQDKSGLPNDRFSAERPEGSISTLTIQRTEQRDSAMYRCASSLTGTSSGNTIYFGEGSWLTVV.

This clone was seen only once. The gene calls are TRBV5-1 and TRBJ2-3, with D perhaps TRBD1 or TRBD2 (6 bases each). The CDR3 is 14 amino acids. Looked up from germline, CDR1 is SGHRS and CDR2 is YFSETQ. With 2 bases removed from V and 4 bases from J, the gap between germline ends came to 11 bases. CDR3 residues: CASSLGGGPDTQYF. The CDR3 coding sequence is TGCGCCAGCAGCTTAGGGGGAGGTCCAGATACGCAGTATTTT.

The V call is TRBV5-4, the J call TRBJ1-1; 8 positions agree with TRBD1. Trimming took 4 bases from V and 0 from J; bases not matched to a gene: 5. The CDR3 spans 15 residues. Germline V lookup: CDR1 SGHNT, CDR2 YYREEE (reference sequence). The CDR3 coding sequence is TGTGCCAGCAGCGCGCAGGGGGCCCTGAACACTGAAGCTTTCTTT. Amino acids: CASSAQGALNTEAFF.

This clone was counted between two and nine times. The V gene is TRBV4-2, the J gene TRBJ1-6; weak D call: TRBD1 (5 bases). This CDR3 spans 15 amino acids. CDR1 is LGHNA, CDR2 YNFKEQ, per germline. V was pared by 4 bases and J by 7 bases, with 14 bases between. Here the CDR3 reads CASSRRDGTNSPLHF. For the CDR3, the DNA is TGTGCCAGCAGCCGTCGGGACGGCACCAATTCACCCCTCCACTTT.